Following are 15 T cell receptor beta chains from one sample sequenced in a study of blood T cell repertoires in COVID-19. Sequencing used immunoSEQ multiplex PCR; TCRdb keeps in-frame clones, though not all of them. The profile covers 65,000 to 90,000 clones, with 75% to 85% appearing a single time and 25% to 30% taken by the ten largest. The sequenced material came from peripheral blood. These receptors were collected from a woman of 80 years or more with acute or convalescent COVID-19.

The chain recombines TRBV2 with TRBJ2-1, with TRBD1 identical over 10 bases. Trimming took 0 bases from V and 15 from J; bases not matched to a gene: 8. This CDR3 comprises 14 residues. Germline loops: CDR1 SNHLY, CDR2 FYNNEI. Written as DNA, the CDR3 is TGTGCCAGCAGTGAAGCGCTTCTCGGGGACAGGGGGTTCTTC. Translating gives CASSEALLGDRGFF. The full variable domain, with the rest looked up from reference TRBV2 and TRBJ2-1, is EPEVTQTPSHQVTQMGQEVILRCVPISNHLYFYWYRQILGQKVEFLVSFYNNEISEKSEIFDDQFSVERPDGSNFTLKIRSTKLEDSAMYFCASSEALLGDRGFFGPGTRLTVL.

The chain has TRBV19 and TRBJ1-6, with a weak D call TRBD1 (5 bases). Trimming cost V 4 bases and J 7 bases, with 11 bases left between them. Per the germline V gene, CDR1 is LNHDA and CDR2 is SQIVND (reference sequence). CDR3 length: 14 amino acids. The chain's CDR3 is CASSTGTGNSPLHF. CDR3 sequence (DNA): TGTGCCAGTAGTACCGGGACTGGAAATTCACCCCTCCACTTT.

The chain has TRBV18 and TRBJ1-2, with D uncertain. Germline loops: CDR1 KGHSH, CDR2 LQKENI. The CDR3 extends over 13 amino acids. V was clipped by 5 bases and J by 0 bases, with 7 bases between them. CDR3 protein: CASSEPSNYGYTF. The CDR3 region has the DNA TGTGCCAGCTCAGAGCCCTCTAACTATGGCTACACCTTC.

This clone was observed a single time. The J gene is TRBJ2-3, the V gene TRBV19, with D perhaps TRBD1 (6 bases). Trimming pared 9 bases from V and 13 bases from J, leaving 11 bases between. Germline V CDR1 and CDR2: LNHDA, SQIVND (reference sequence). The CDR3 is 9 amino acids. CDR3 sequence: CASNRAKYF. The CDR3, as DNA: TGTGCCAGCAACAGGGCGAAGTATTTT.

The chain carries TRBV9 and TRBJ2-2; 7 nucleotides match TRBD2. This CDR3 has 16 residues. Trimming removed 4 bases from V and 6 bases from J; junction bases left unmatched: 12. Germline V gene lookup returns CDR1 SGDLS and CDR2 YYNGEE. CDR3 sequence: CASSIQGLPQSGELFF. Here the CDR3 DNA reads TGTGCCAGCAGCATCCAGGGACTACCCCAATCCGGGGAGCTGTTTTTT.

The chain employs TRBV7-2 and TRBJ2-2; 12 bases line up with TRBD2. V gave up 6 bases and J gave up 9 bases; unmatched junction bases: 5. Germline V gene lookup returns CDR1 SGHTA and CDR2 FQGNSA. The CDR3 runs 14 residues. CDR3 in DNA: TGTGCCAGCAGTCTAGCGGGAGGGCCCCGGGAGCTGTTTTTT. As protein: CASSLAGGPRELFF.

The chain carries TRBV7-2 and TRBJ1-1; D possibly corresponds to TRBD1 (5 bases). Germline V gene sequence: CDR1 SGHTA, CDR2 FQGNSA. The V end lost 5 bases, the J end lost 11 bases, and 18 bases lay between the germline ends. The CDR3 length is 13 residues. CDR3 in amino acids: CASSPSRVKGAFF. In DNA, the CDR3 is TGTGCCAGCAGCCCGAGTCGGGTTAAGGGGGCTTTCTTT.

This clone showed up just a few times. This chain connects TRBV19 to TRBJ2-2; 7 nucleotides line up with TRBD2. The junction had 1 base not matched to a gene; V was cut back by 3 bases and J by 0 bases. CDR1 is LNHDA, CDR2 SQIVND, per germline (reference sequence). The CDR3 sequence is 15 residues long. This chain's CDR3 is CASSMAGANTGELFF. In nucleotides, the CDR3 is TGTGCCAGTAGTATGGCGGGAGCGAACACCGGGGAGCTGTTTTTT.

This sequence joins TRBV19 and TRBJ2-1, with 14 bases identical to TRBD2. CDR1 LNHDA and CDR2 SQIVND come from the germline V gene (reference sequence). V gave up 3 bases and J gave up 6 bases; unmatched junction bases: 16. CDR3 size: 20 residues. As DNA, the CDR3 is TGTGCCAGTAGTATGGGGCCCGGGACTAGCGGGAGAGGTCGTGGCAATGAGCAGTTCTTC. Translation gives CASSMGPGTSGRGRGNEQFF.

This clone has just one count. CDR3 residues: CASSMFVRDSKQFF. In nucleotides, the CDR3 is TGTGCCAGTAGTATGTTCGTCCGGGACTCTAAGCAGTTCTTC. The genes are TRBV19 and TRBJ2-1; the D gene is possibly TRBD2 (6 bases). This CDR3 has 14 amino acids. The V end lost 3 bases, the J end lost 11 bases, and 17 bases lay between the germline ends. From germline, CDR1 is LNHDA and CDR2 SQIVND (reference sequence).

CDR3 in amino acids: CASTRGANTGELFF. The CDR3 DNA reads as TGTGCCAGCACCCGGGGGGCGAACACCGGGGAGCTGTTTTTT. The rearrangement links TRBV6-5 to TRBJ2-2; 7 bases map to TRBD2. CDR1 is MNHEY and CDR2 is SVGAGI in the germline V gene. This CDR3 spans 14 amino acids. Unmatched junction bases numbered 2, after V lost 7 bases and J lost 0 bases.

This clone was observed a single time. V is TRBV6-5 and J is TRBJ2-7; 11 bases are shared with TRBD2. This CDR3 comprises 15 residues. The V segment lost 6 bases and the J segment 2 bases; nucleotides outside the gene matches: 6. Germline V gives CDR1 MNHEY, CDR2 SVGAGI. The CDR3 spells CASRLASGGTYEQYF. Written as DNA, the CDR3 is TGTGCCAGCAGACTCGCTAGCGGGGGGACCTACGAGCAGTACTTC.

CDR3 sequence: CSASTSAQYEQYF. The CDR3 DNA reads as TGCAGTGCTAGTACTAGCGCGCAATACGAGCAGTACTTC. The chain recombines TRBV20-1 with TRBJ2-7, with 7 bases fitting TRBD2. This CDR3 is 13 amino acids long. Germline V CDR1 and CDR2: DFQATT, SNEGSKA (reference sequence). V dropped 3 bases and J dropped 4; count of bases not matched to a gene: 6.

The chain uses TRBV5-1 and TRBJ2-2, with D possibly being TRBD1 (6 bases). V lost 0 bases and J lost 6, with 9 bases in between. There are 14 residues in the CDR3. Per germline, CDR1 SGHRS and CDR2 YFSETQ. The CDR3 is CASSLAGGAGELFF. The DNA for the CDR3 is TGCGCCAGCAGCTTGGCTGGGGGCGCCGGGGAGCTGTTTTTT.

This chain links TRBV24-1 with TRBJ2-2; D possibly corresponds to TRBD1 (5 bases). Trimming took off 6 bases at V and 7 bases at J, with 20 bases between the two ends. The CDR3 consists of 16 residues. CDR1 KGHDR and CDR2 SFDVKD come from the germline V gene. The CDR3 bases are TGTGCCACCAGTCGTGTGGGGCAGGGATTAATCGGGGAGCTGTTTTTT. The encoded protein is CATSRVGQGLIGELFF.